This T cell receptor beta chain came from a study of radiotherapy plus CTLA-4 blockade in lung cancer. The wider study: Objective responses were seen in around 18% of patients, disease control in about 30%. Study-wide results and limits: In blood, TCR clones derived from the tumor expanded after radiotherapy plus ipilimumab.

CTLA-4 blockade using ipilimumab, together with focal radiation, was received by patients with chemo-refractory metastatic non-small-cell lung cancer. This clone was counted a few times. Its specificity is unknown. Using immunoSEQ multiplex PCR, the repertoire was profiled, and TCRdb retains in-frame clones only, with some absent. The repertoire holds under 35,000 clones, 60% to 80% seen once, with 4% to 5.5% in the top ten. The CDR3 extends over 15 amino acids. The V segment lost 6 bases and the J segment 6 bases; nucleotides outside the gene matches: 11. Germline V lookup: CDR1 KGHSH, CDR2 LQKENI. The sequence was obtained from a human donor with non-small cell lung cancer whose response to radiotherapy plus ipilimumab could not be evaluated. Here the sequenced sample was peripheral blood, taken from a patient treated with radiotherapy plus ipilimumab. This sequence joins TRBV18 and TRBJ2-7; 10 positions match TRBD2. CDR3 protein: CASSRESGRAIEQYF. The CDR3 coding sequence is TGTGCCAGCTCCCGGGAGAGCGGGAGGGCAATCGAGCAGTACTTC.